This T cell receptor (beta chain) was profiled in a study of cytomegalovirus exposure and HLA in healthy donors. The PCR used 60 Vbeta and 13 Jbeta primers. TCRdb keeps only in-frame clones here, not all; method: immunoSEQ multiplex PCR. Of around 200,000 clones listed, about three quarters were seen once; the top ten hold 1.5% to 2%. The CDR3 length is 14 residues. In germline, CDR1 is SGHTS, CDR2 YDEGEE. After removal of 3 bases from V and 5 bases from J, the junction contained 2 bases not matched to a gene. The chain uses TRBV5-8 and TRBJ2-5; 12 nucleotides align to TRBD1. Sequencing input: PBMCs. The TCR sequence derives from a male donor in good health and CMV-seronegative. CDR3 loop: CASSWGQGAETQYF. CDR3 DNA sequence: TGTGCCAGCAGCTGGGGACAGGGGGCGGAGACCCAGTACTTC. Using reference TRBV5-8 and TRBJ2-5 for the parts outside the CDR3, the full variable domain is EAGVTQSPTHLIKTRGQQATLRCSPISGHTSVYWYQQALGLGLQFLLWYDEGEERNRGNFPPRFSGRQFPNYSSELNVNALELEDSALYLCASSWGQGAETQYFGPGTRLLVL.